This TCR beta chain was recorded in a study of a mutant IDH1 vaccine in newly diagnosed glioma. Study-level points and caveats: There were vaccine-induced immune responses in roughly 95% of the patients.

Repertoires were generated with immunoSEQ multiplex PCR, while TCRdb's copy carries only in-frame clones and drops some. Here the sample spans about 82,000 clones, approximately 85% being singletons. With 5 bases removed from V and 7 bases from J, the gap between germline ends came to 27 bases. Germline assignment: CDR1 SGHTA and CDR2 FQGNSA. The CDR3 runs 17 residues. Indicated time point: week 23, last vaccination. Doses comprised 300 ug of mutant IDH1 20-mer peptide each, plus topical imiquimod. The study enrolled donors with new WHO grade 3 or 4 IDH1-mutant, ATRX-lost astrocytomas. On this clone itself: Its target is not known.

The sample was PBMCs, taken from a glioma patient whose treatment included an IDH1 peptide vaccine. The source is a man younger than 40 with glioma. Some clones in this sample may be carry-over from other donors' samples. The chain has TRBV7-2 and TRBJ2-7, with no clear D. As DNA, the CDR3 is TGTGCCAGCAGCCCCCGCCCTGTCTCTCTCCCTATCGGTGAGCAGTACTTC. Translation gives CASSPRPVSLPIGEQYF.